The source of this T cell receptor beta chain is a study of T cell responses to AZD1222 COVID-19 vaccine. Study outcomes and limitations: Only 5 or 6 people who got AZD1222 tested seropositive at baseline. Clonal diversity may have been underestimated in mostly white British donors. The study found Spike-specific TCR breadth and depth rose after two AZD1222 doses. Researchers report vaccine-associated CD4 TCRs spanning spike, with dominance at 160-218 and 743-854.

Libraries were prepared by immunoSEQ multiplex PCR; TCRdb keeps only in-frame clonotypes and omits some of them. The profile shows roughly 200,000 clones, roughly 94% of them singletons. Germline CDR1 reads LNHNV; CDR2 reads YYDKDF (reference sequence). The V and J ends lost 0 bases and 6 bases respectively, with 8 bases between them. The CDR3 extends over 14 amino acids. As concerns this clone: Its antigen is unknown.

This clonotype was sampled from an adult who received the MenACWY meningococcal vaccine as a control. Sequencing used peripheral blood, obtained 28 days after the second dose of the MenACWY control vaccine. The V call is TRBV15, the J call TRBJ2-2; D gene uncertain. CDR3 in DNA: TGTGCCACCAGCAGAGACCCAGACGCCGGGGAGCTGTTTTTT. Amino acid sequence: CATSRDPDAGELFF.